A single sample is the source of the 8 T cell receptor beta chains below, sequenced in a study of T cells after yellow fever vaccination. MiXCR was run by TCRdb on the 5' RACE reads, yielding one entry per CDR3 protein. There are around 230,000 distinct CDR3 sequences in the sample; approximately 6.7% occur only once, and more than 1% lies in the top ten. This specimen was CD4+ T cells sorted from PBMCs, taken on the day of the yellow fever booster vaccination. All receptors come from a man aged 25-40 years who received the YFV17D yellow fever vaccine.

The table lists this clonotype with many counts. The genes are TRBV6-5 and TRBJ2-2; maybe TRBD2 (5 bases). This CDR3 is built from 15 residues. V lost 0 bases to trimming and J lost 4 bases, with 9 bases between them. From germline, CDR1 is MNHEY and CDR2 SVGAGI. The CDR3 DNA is TGTGCCAGCAGTTACTCCCGGACTCTCACCGGGGAGCTGTTTTTT. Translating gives CASSYSRTLTGELFF.

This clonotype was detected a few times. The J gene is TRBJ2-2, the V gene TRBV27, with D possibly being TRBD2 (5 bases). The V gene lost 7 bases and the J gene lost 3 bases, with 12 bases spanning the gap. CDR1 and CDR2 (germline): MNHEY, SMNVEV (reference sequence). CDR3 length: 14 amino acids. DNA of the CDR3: TGTGCCAGCACCTTGAGAGGGCACACCGGGGAGCTGTTTTTT. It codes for CASTLRGHTGELFF.

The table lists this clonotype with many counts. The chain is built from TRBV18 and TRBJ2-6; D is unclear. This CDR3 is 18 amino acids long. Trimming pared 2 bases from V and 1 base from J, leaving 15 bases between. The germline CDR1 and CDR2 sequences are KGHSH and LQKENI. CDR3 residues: CASSPRAYSQSGANVLTF. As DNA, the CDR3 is TGTGCCAGCTCACCAAGGGCTTATAGCCAATCTGGGGCCAACGTCCTGACTTTC.

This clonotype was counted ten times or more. The CDR3 sequence is CASSQGRNNEQFF. The DNA of the CDR3 is TGCGCCAGCAGTCAAGGACGGAACAATGAGCAGTTCTTC. V gene TRBV5-1 combines with J gene TRBJ2-1; D remains ambiguous. CDR3 length: 13 amino acids. Trimming took off 5 bases at V and 5 bases at J, with 11 bases between the two ends. Germline-derived CDR1 and CDR2 are SGHRS and YFSETQ.

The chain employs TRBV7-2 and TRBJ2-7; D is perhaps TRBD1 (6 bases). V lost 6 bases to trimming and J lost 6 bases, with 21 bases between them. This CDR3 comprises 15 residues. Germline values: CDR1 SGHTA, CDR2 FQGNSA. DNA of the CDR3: TGTGCCAGCAGTCGACCCCTAAACACAGGGTCCGAGCAGTACTTC. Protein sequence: CASSRPLNTGSEQYF.

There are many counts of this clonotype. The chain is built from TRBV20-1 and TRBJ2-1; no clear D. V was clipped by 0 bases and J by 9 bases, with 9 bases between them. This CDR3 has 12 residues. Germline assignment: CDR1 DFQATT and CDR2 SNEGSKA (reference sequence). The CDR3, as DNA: TGCAGTGCTAGAGATATTAGGTCTGAGCAGTTCTTC. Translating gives CSARDIRSEQFF.

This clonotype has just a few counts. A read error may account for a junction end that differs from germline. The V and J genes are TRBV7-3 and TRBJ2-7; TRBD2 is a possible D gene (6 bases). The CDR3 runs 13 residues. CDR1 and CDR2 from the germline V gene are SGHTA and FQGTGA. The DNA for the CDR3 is TGTGCCAGCAGCTTAACTAGCGGACAACCCAAGGGCTTC. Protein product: CASSLTSGQPKGF.

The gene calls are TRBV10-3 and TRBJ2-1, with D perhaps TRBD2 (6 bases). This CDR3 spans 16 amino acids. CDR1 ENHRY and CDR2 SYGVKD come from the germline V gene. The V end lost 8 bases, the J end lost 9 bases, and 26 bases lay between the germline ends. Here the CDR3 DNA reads TGTGCCATCGGGACCTCCCCGGGAGTCGTTTCCGGTGAGCAGTTCTTC. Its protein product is CAIGTSPGVVSGEQFF.